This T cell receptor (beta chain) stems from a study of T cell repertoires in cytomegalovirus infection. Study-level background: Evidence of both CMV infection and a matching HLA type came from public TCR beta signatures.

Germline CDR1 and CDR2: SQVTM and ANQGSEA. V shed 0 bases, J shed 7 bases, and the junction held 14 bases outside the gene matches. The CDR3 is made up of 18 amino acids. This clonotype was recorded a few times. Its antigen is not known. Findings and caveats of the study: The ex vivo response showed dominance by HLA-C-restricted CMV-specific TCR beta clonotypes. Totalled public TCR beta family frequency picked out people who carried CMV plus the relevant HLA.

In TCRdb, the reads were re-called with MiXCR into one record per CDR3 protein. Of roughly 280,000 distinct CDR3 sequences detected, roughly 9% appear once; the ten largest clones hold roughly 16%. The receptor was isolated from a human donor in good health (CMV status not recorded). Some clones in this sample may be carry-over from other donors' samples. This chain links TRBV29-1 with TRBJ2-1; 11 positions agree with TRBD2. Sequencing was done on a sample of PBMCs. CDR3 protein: CSVEDPTLVLAGDNEQFF. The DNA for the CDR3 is TGCAGCGTTGAAGATCCTACGTTAGTACTAGCGGGAGATAATGAGCAGTTCTTC.